The next 23 T cell receptor beta chains were all read from a single sample in a study of blood T cell repertoires in COVID-19. Using immunoSEQ multiplex PCR, the repertoire was profiled, and TCRdb retains in-frame clones only, with some absent. The sample includes a few hundred thousand clones, more than 70% seen only once; the top ten take roughly 4%. Input material: peripheral blood. The receptors stem from a woman aged 55-75 years with COVID-19, enrolled during active disease.

This chain joins TRBV7-9 and TRBJ1-2; no clear D gene. Trimming pared 0 bases from V and 9 bases from J, leaving 8 bases between. Germline loops: CDR1 SEHNR, CDR2 FQNEAQ (reference sequence). The CDR3 has 12 residues. CDR3 bases: TGTGCCAGCAGCTTAGCCAGTCGAAGCTACACCTTC. Protein product: CASSLASRSYTF.

The chain carries TRBV6-5 and TRBJ1-2; D perhaps matches TRBD1 (5 bases). The CDR3 has 15 residues. The germline V gene has CDR1 MNHEY and CDR2 SVGAGI. V was shortened by 2 bases and J by 0 bases, with 10 bases between the two germline ends. CDR3 region: CASSYGGASNYGYTF. The CDR3 coding sequence is TGTGCCAGCAGTTACGGAGGGGCCTCTAACTATGGCTACACCTTC.

The chain links TRBV5-1 to TRBJ2-5; 9 nucleotides agree with TRBD2. Germline V gives CDR1 SGHRS, CDR2 YFSETQ. The CDR3 is made up of 16 amino acids. The V gene end was trimmed by 0 bases and the J gene end by 4 bases; junction bases not matched to a gene: 7. The CDR3 nucleotides read TGCGCCAGCAGCTTGGCGGGTAGCGGGGGCGGAGAGACCCAGTACTTC. As protein: CASSLAGSGGGETQYF.

This clone has a handful of counts. The V gene is TRBV7-2, the J gene TRBJ1-1, with D perhaps matching TRBD1 (6 bases). Trimming took off 3 bases at V and 4 bases at J, with 18 bases between the two ends. The CDR3 has 16 amino acids. Germline V gene data show CDR1 as SGHTA and CDR2 as FQGNSA. This CDR3 reads CASSFSPWGGGTEAFF. The CDR3 nucleotides read TGTGCCAGCAGCTTTTCACCCTGGGGAGGGGGCACTGAAGCTTTCTTT. The full variable domain, rest sourced from reference TRBV7-2 and TRBJ1-1, is GAGVSQSPSNKVTEKGKDVELRCDPISGHTALYWYRQSLGQGLEFLIYFQGNSAPDKSGLPSDRFSAERTGGSVSTLTIQRTQQEDSAVYLCASSFSPWGGGTEAFFGQGTRLTVV.

A remark on this clone: Other DNA sequences in this sample translate to the same CDR3. The V call is TRBV6-5, the J call TRBJ1-1; D ambiguous. This CDR3 comprises 14 residues. V was clipped by 5 bases and J by 1 base, with 11 bases between them. Germline CDR1 is MNHEY and CDR2 is SVGAGI. The CDR3 region is CASSPVAGNTEAFF. For the CDR3, the DNA is TGTGCCAGCAGTCCCGTCGCGGGGAACACTGAAGCTTTCTTT.

The chain is built from TRBV24-1 and TRBJ2-2; TRBD1 matches 7 bases. Unmatched junction bases numbered 4, after V lost 5 bases and J lost 2 bases. Germline V gene sequence: CDR1 KGHDR, CDR2 SFDVKD. The CDR3 runs 15 residues. The CDR3 spells CATSVDRVNTGELFF. The CDR3, as DNA: TGTGCCACCAGTGTAGACAGGGTAAACACCGGGGAGCTGTTTTTT.

The CDR3 loop reads CASSSPGQTNSPLHF. The CDR3 DNA reads as TGCGCCAGCAGCTCCCCGGGACAGACTAATTCACCCCTCCACTTT. The rearrangement joins TRBV5-1 to TRBJ1-6; 7 bases agree with TRBD1. This CDR3 is built from 15 residues. V lost 3 bases and J lost 6; bases outside the gene matches: 6. Germline CDR1 and CDR2: SGHRS and YFSETQ. The variable domain in full, with the rest retrieved from reference TRBV5-1 and TRBJ1-6, is KAGVTQTPRYLIKTRGQQVTLSCSPISGHRSVSWYQQTPGQGLQFLFEYFSETQRNKGNFPGRFSGRQFSNSRSEMNVSTLELGDSALYLCASSSPGQTNSPLHFGNGTRLTVT.

The table lists this clone with a count of one. The V call is TRBV7-9, the J call TRBJ1-6; the match to TRBD1 covers 7 bases. Germline lookup yields CDR1 SEHNR and CDR2 FQNEAQ (reference sequence). With V trimmed by 5 bases and J by 10 bases, 11 bases remained unmatched. The CDR3 covers 15 residues. The CDR3 region is CASSPWTGGSSPLHF. DNA of the CDR3: TGTGCCAGCAGCCCTTGGACAGGAGGTTCCTCACCCCTCCACTTT.

This clone showed up just once. At the DNA level, this CDR3 is encoded by other sequences in the same sample as well. The rearrangement links TRBV25-1 to TRBJ2-2; 8 positions agree with TRBD2. Trimming cost V 8 bases and J 5 bases; bases outside gene matches: 7. This CDR3 contains 14 residues. CDR1 MGHDK and CDR2 SYGVNS come from the germline V gene. The CDR3 DNA follows: TGTGCCAGCCGTCGGGGGGGAGGGACCGGGGAGCTGTTTTTT. This encodes CASRRGGGTGELFF.

The chain employs TRBV19 and TRBJ1-5; 9 bases line up with TRBD1. The J segment lost 4 bases and the V segment lost 4 bases, leaving 14 bases of the junction unmatched. This CDR3 comprises 18 residues. Germline CDR1 is LNHDA and CDR2 is SQIVND (reference sequence). The DNA for the CDR3 is TGTGCCAGTAGTAACCGGGACAGGGTCCTCTCCTCGAATCAGCCCCAGCATTTT. Translated, it gives CASSNRDRVLSSNQPQHF.

About this clone: The sample carries other DNA sequences with the same CDR3. The J gene is TRBJ1-5, the V gene TRBV6-1, with D unresolved. V was cut by 2 bases and J by 2 bases, with 4 bases left in between. This CDR3 has 13 residues. The germline V gene encodes CDR1 MNHNS and CDR2 SASEGT. The chain's CDR3 is CASSESGNQPQHF. DNA of the CDR3: TGTGCCAGCAGTGAATCCGGCAATCAGCCCCAGCATTTT.

The V and J genes are TRBV12-3 or TRBV12-4 and TRBJ2-1, with D perhaps matching TRBD1 (6 bases). This CDR3 spans 13 amino acids. V gave up 4 bases and J gave up 8 bases, with 12 bases separating them. The CDR3 nucleotides read TGTGCCAGCAGTTCAGCTGGGGGCGATGAGCAGTTCTTC. It encodes CASSSAGGDEQFF.

The chain has TRBV7-2 and TRBJ1-2; a weak D match, TRBD1 (5 bases). With 5 bases removed from V and 4 bases from J, the gap between germline ends came to 17 bases. CDR1 is SGHTA, CDR2 FQGNSA, per germline. This CDR3 comprises 15 residues. In DNA, the CDR3 is TGTGCCAGCAGCCGGGGGGGAAAAGTAGTCTATGGCTACACCTTC. This encodes CASSRGGKVVYGYTF. The full variable domain, rest sourced from reference TRBV7-2 and TRBJ1-2, is GAGVSQSPSNKVTEKGKDVELRCDPISGHTALYWYRQSLGQGLEFLIYFQGNSAPDKSGLPSDRFSAERTGGSVSTLTIQRTQQEDSAVYLCASSRGGKVVYGYTFGSGTRLTVV.

This clone was seen a few times. The J gene is TRBJ1-3, the V gene TRBV6-1; D is undetermined. Germline CDR1 MNHNS, CDR2 SASEGT. This CDR3 has 15 residues. Trimming shortened V by 0 bases and J by 1 base, and 7 bases separated the two germline ends. The CDR3 DNA is TGTGCCAGCAGTGAAGCAGAGGGATCTGGAAACACCATATATTTT. This encodes CASSEAEGSGNTIYF.

The chain uses TRBV3-1 (or the pseudogene TRBV3-2) and TRBJ2-7; the match to TRBD1 covers 11 bases. V was pared by 1 base and J by 6 bases, with 5 bases of the junction left unmatched. This CDR3 has 15 residues. Germline CDR1 reads LGHDT; CDR2 reads YNNKEL (reference sequence). The CDR3 loop is CASSQGTGGASEQYF. In DNA, the CDR3 is TGTGCCAGCAGCCAAGGGACAGGGGGCGCGTCCGAGCAGTACTTC.

The gene calls are TRBV6-5 and TRBJ2-2; 10 nucleotides align to TRBD1. This CDR3 spans 14 amino acids. Germline lookup yields CDR1 MNHEY and CDR2 SVGAGI. V was clipped by 7 bases and J by 4 bases; unmatched bases: 3. The CDR3 DNA follows: TGTGCCAGCATTAGGGACAGGGGCACCGGGGAGCTGTTTTTT. This gives the protein CASIRDRGTGELFF.

The chain has TRBV11-2 and TRBJ2-1; D is undetermined. The CDR3 sequence is 13 residues long. Trimming stripped 3 bases from V and 8 bases from J, with 11 bases between. Looked up from germline, CDR1 is SGHAT and CDR2 is FQNNGV. CDR3 DNA: TGTGCCAGCAGCTTCCCCGTAAGCCATGAGCAGTTCTTC. This translates into CASSFPVSHEQFF.

The V and J genes are TRBV5-6 and TRBJ2-1, with TRBD2 matching over 8 bases. V was pared by 4 bases and J by 6 bases, with 12 bases of the junction left unmatched. Germline V gene lookup returns CDR1 SGHDT and CDR2 YYEEEE. The CDR3 consists of 16 residues. The CDR3 DNA is TGTGCCAGCAGCCGGATGTCTATTGGGACTAGCAATGAGCAGTTCTTC. Translation gives CASSRMSIGTSNEQFF.

This sequence joins TRBV5-6 and TRBJ1-1, with TRBD1 identical over 11 bases. V trimming: 3 bases; J trimming: 4 bases; junction bases outside the gene matches: 5. Germline CDR1 reads SGHDT; CDR2 reads YYEEEE. The CDR3 is 15 residues long. The CDR3 coding sequence is TGTGCCAGCAGCTCCGCCGGGACAGGGGGCACTGAAGCTTTCTTT. Translated, it gives CASSSAGTGGTEAFF. Drawing the rest from reference TRBV5-6 and TRBJ1-1, the complete variable domain is DAGVTQSPTHLIKTRGQQVTLRCSPKSGHDTVSWYQQALGQGPQFIFQYYEEEERQRGNFPDRFSGHQFPNYSSELNVNALLLGDSALYLCASSSAGTGGTEAFFGQGTRLTVV.

This sequence joins TRBV6-5 and TRBJ1-2; tentative D call: TRBD1 (5 bases). The length of the CDR3 is 13 residues. V gave up 0 bases and J gave up 9 bases, with 11 bases separating them. Germline V gives CDR1 MNHEY, CDR2 SVGAGI. Here the CDR3 DNA reads TGTGCCAGCAGTTACTCGTGGGGGACTAGCTACACCTTC. This codes for CASSYSWGTSYTF.

V is TRBV2 and J is TRBJ1-1; D not resolved. CDR3 length equals 11 residues. Looked up from germline, CDR1 is SNHLY and CDR2 is FYNNEI. Trimming took off 6 bases at V and 4 bases at J, with 6 bases between the two ends. DNA for the CDR3: TGTGCCAGCAGCCAGGCCACTGAAGCTTTCTTT. This gives the protein CASSQATEAFF.

This clone showed up just a few times. The gene calls are TRBV9 and TRBJ2-3, with 8 bases lining up with TRBD2. Germline lookup yields CDR1 SGDLS and CDR2 YYNGEE. The CDR3 length is 17 residues. V lost 4 bases to trimming and J lost 3 bases; unmatched junction nucleotides: 13. In DNA form, the CDR3 reads TGTGCCAGCAGCCCGAGAACGGGGGGGCGCGGGACAGATACGCAGTATTTT. This translates into CASSPRTGGRGTDTQYF.

CDR3 in DNA: TGTGCCAGTCGGGGATCTTATACGCAGTATTTT. It specifies CASRGSYTQYF. The genes are TRBV19 and TRBJ2-3, with a weak D call TRBD2 (5 bases). CDR3 length: 11 amino acids. The germline V and J ends were trimmed by 8 bases and 7 bases, with 10 bases remaining between them. Germline assignment: CDR1 LNHDA and CDR2 SQIVND (reference sequence).